This T cell receptor (beta chain) was observed in a study of shared T cell receptors in the human thymus. Clones were sequenced by immunoSEQ multiplex PCR, and TCRdb holds only the in-frame ones, with some missing. The profile covers some 660,000 clones, with more than 70% appearing a single time and 0.0094% taken by the ten largest. Germline V gene lookup returns CDR1 MDHEN and CDR2 SYDVKM. The CDR3 spans 15 residues. Germline trimming cut 4 bases from V and 10 bases from J; bases unmatched to any gene: 12. This sample also belongs to another study, concerning human thymus T cells.

This sequence originates from a boy in the first two years of life with a congenital heart defect. Sequenced input: thymocytes. V and J are TRBV28 and TRBJ2-1; 8 bases agree with TRBD2. CDR3: CASSSGTRGLGEQFF. The CDR3 region has the DNA TGTGCCAGCAGTTCCGGGACTAGGGGCCTCGGGGAGCAGTTCTTC.